The 7 T cell receptor beta chains in this list originate from one sample, sequenced in a study of T cell responses to AZD1222 COVID-19 vaccine. Generated by immunoSEQ multiplex PCR, the TCRdb table keeps only in-frame clones and is missing some. The data hold 95,000 to 150,000 clones, with about 89% observed a single time. Material: peripheral blood, obtained on day 0 of MenACWY control vaccination. The receptor set was obtained from an adult in good health.

The chain combines TRBV2 with TRBJ2-1; weak D call: TRBD2 (6 bases). Trimming removed 6 bases from V and 0 bases from J, with 21 bases in between. The CDR3 runs 18 residues. Per germline, CDR1 SNHLY and CDR2 FYNNEI. In DNA form, the CDR3 reads TGTGCCAGCAGGCCACCGGGACTCGCAATCAGCTCCTACAATGAGCAGTTCTTC. Translating it yields CASRPPGLAISSYNEQFF. Full variable domain (missing parts from reference TRBV2 and TRBJ2-1): EPEVTQTPSHQVTQMGQEVILRCVPISNHLYFYWYRQILGQKVEFLVSFYNNEISEKSEIFDDQFSVERPDGSNFTLKIRSTKLEDSAMYFCASRPPGLAISSYNEQFFGPGTRLTVL.

CDR3 amino acids: CASSWTGDNEQFF. The DNA of the CDR3 is TGTGCCAGCAGTTGGACAGGGGACAATGAGCAGTTCTTC. This chain uses TRBV6-4 with TRBJ2-1; the match to TRBD1 covers 9 bases. Germline trimming cut 5 bases from V and 5 bases from J; bases unmatched to any gene: 1. The CDR3 loop spans 13 amino acids. Germline V gives CDR1 MRHNA, CDR2 SNTAGT.

J is TRBJ2-7 and V is TRBV11-3; maybe TRBD2 (5 bases). This CDR3 region has 13 residues. Per germline, CDR1 SGHNT and CDR2 YENEEA. Deletions cut 11 bases from V and 2 bases from J, with 16 bases between. The CDR3 protein is CASRGIPTYEQYF. DNA of the CDR3: TGTGCCTCTCGGGGTATTCCGACCTACGAGCAGTACTTC. The full variable domain, with the rest looked up from reference TRBV11-3 and TRBJ2-7, is EAGVVQSPRYKIIEKKQPVAFWCNPISGHNTLYWYLQNLGQGPELLIRYENEEAVDDSQLPKDRFSAERLKGVDSTLKIQPAELGDSAVYLCASRGIPTYEQYFGPGTRLTVT.

The gene calls are TRBV5-1 and TRBJ1-1; no firm D call. This CDR3 region has 13 residues. With 0 bases removed from V and 1 base from J, the gap between germline ends came to 4 bases. In germline, CDR1 is SGHRS, CDR2 YFSETQ. CDR3 sequence reads: CASSLEANTEAFF. The DNA of the CDR3 is TGCGCCAGCAGCTTGGAGGCGAACACTGAAGCTTTCTTT.

This rearrangement joins TRBV12-3 or TRBV12-4 to TRBJ1-2; 7 bases map to TRBD1. The V segment lost 6 bases and the J segment 3 bases; nucleotides outside the gene matches: 4. The CDR3 sequence is 13 residues long. The CDR3 spells CASRITGDYGYTF. CDR3 nucleotide sequence: TGTGCCAGCAGAATAACAGGGGACTATGGCTACACCTTC.

The chain couples TRBV24-1 to TRBJ1-3; the D is unclear. The germline CDR1 and CDR2 sequences are KGHDR and SFDVKD. Trimming shortened V by 5 bases and J by 3 bases, and 4 bases separated the two germline ends. The CDR3 runs to 12 residues. The CDR3 region has the DNA TGTGCCACCAGTGGTGATGGAAACACCATATATTTT. This translates into CATSGDGNTIYF.

The chain combines TRBV5-1 with TRBJ2-7; D may be TRBD2 (5 bases). This CDR3 has 15 residues. CDR1 SGHRS and CDR2 YFSETQ come from the germline V gene. The ends were cut back, 1 base at V and 0 bases at J, with 11 bases in the middle. CDR3 DNA sequence: TGCGCCAGCAGCTTGTACGGGGTCGACTCCTACGAGCAGTACTTC. This gives the protein CASSLYGVDSYEQYF.